This T cell receptor beta chain emerged from a study of cytomegalovirus exposure and HLA in healthy donors. At the level of the study: The 120 validation repertoires, a later analysis reported, used the same platform as the 600 to 700 repertoires from the first cohort.

Whole-study results and caveats: Overall, about 160 TCR beta chains were annotated as cytomegalovirus-associated.

The germline V and J ends were trimmed by 5 bases and 9 bases, with 8 bases remaining between them. CDR3 length equals 11 residues. Looked up from germline, CDR1 is MNHEY and CDR2 is SVGAGI. Data came from immunoSEQ multiplex PCR; TCRdb stores just in-frame clones and leaves some out. The data contain roughly 100,000 clones, roughly 86% of them singletons. In the case of this clone: The target antigen is unknown.

The sequenced sample was PBMCs. This clonotype originated in a woman aged 18-29 years in good health and CMV-seropositive. V and J are TRBV6-5 and TRBJ2-4, with D possibly matching TRBD2 (6 bases). The CDR3 DNA reads TGTGCCAGCAGTCGCGGGGTCATTCAGTACTTC. Translating it yields CASSRGVIQYF.